The 26 T cell receptor beta chains presented below share a single source sample, sequenced in a study of low-dose radiotherapy and immunotherapy resistance in tumors. Time point of the sample: after trial treatment. Documented treatment: LDRT plus nivolumab, ipilimumab, low-dose cyclophosphamide and aspirin (RACIN trial). First-strand cDNA relied on TRAV- and TRBV-specific primers spanning alpha and beta chains. With a constant-region primer and a V-primer adapter, TCRs were subjected to roughly 18 PCR cycles of amplification. Each CDR3 protein is one row after TCRdb ran MiXCR on the reads. The repertoire includes some 100,000 distinct CDR3 sequences, under 25% of them detected once, and about 4% sits in the top ten. Sample: PBMCs, taken after low-dose radiotherapy plus immunotherapy. The origin of the receptors is a male donor with prostate cancer.

This clonotype has ten or more counts. The rearrangement uses TRBV10-3 and TRBJ2-4; 7 nucleotides match TRBD2. Looked up from germline, CDR1 is ENHRY and CDR2 is SYGVKD. CDR3 length: 12 amino acids. The V gene end was trimmed by 4 bases and the J gene end by 10 bases; junction bases not matched to a gene: 4. The CDR3 region is CAISGGEGIQYF. The CDR3 DNA reads as TGTGCCATCAGTGGAGGGGAGGGGATTCAGTACTTC.

The sample holds many counts of this clonotype. The J gene is TRBJ2-7, the V gene TRBV20-1; 10 nucleotides align to TRBD2. The CDR3 has 15 residues. CDR1 is DFQATT, CDR2 SNEGSKA, per germline (reference sequence). Trimming at V came to 6 bases and at J to 2 bases, leaving 10 bases not matched to a gene. CDR3 in amino acids: CSAVPLAGLPYEQYF. The CDR3 DNA is TGCAGTGCCGTCCCACTAGCGGGGCTACCCTACGAGCAGTACTTC.

This clonotype was detected ten times or more. The gene calls are TRBV29-1 and TRBJ2-1; TRBD2 agrees at 15 bases. The germline V gene encodes CDR1 SQVTM and CDR2 ANQGSEA. V dropped 8 bases and J dropped 6; count of bases not matched to a gene: 5. There are 14 residues in the CDR3. CDR3 coding DNA: TGCAGCTCAGGACTAGCGGGGGGGAGCAATGAGCAGTTCTTC. Its protein product is CSSGLAGGSNEQFF.

This clonotype has ten or more counts. The rearrangement links TRBV9 to TRBJ2-1; D possibly corresponds to TRBD2 (6 bases). The CDR3 length is 15 residues. Trimming pared 3 bases from V and 0 bases from J, leaving 10 bases between. The V gene's germline CDR1 is SGDLS and CDR2 YYNGEE. CDR3 sequence reads: CASSGYGSSYNEQFF. Here the CDR3 DNA reads TGTGCCAGCAGCGGATACGGGAGCTCCTACAATGAGCAGTTCTTC.

The chain combines TRBV4-2 with TRBJ2-7; 8 bases fit TRBD1. V lost 4 bases and J lost 3; bases outside the gene matches: 5. The CDR3 covers 14 residues. CDR1 and CDR2 (germline): LGHNA, YNFKEQ. CDR3 nucleotide sequence: TGTGCCAGCAGCCGGACAGGGCAAAACTACGAGCAGTACTTC. Amino acids: CASSRTGQNYEQYF.

This clonotype was seen once. This may be a read error: a much more frequent sequence differs by one nucleotide. The chain carries TRBV19 and TRBJ2-7; D is undetermined. Germline V gives CDR1 LNHDA, CDR2 SQIVND (reference sequence). This CDR3 spans 12 amino acids. CDR3 sequence reads: CANSMGGYEQYF. CDR3 nucleotide sequence: TGTGCCAATAGTATGGGTGGCTACGAGCAGTACTTC. The variable domain in full, completed from reference TRBV19 and TRBJ2-7, reads DGGITQSPKYLFRKEGQNVTLSCEQNLNHDAMYWYRQDPGQGLRLIYYSQIVNDFQKGDIAEGYSVSREKKESFPLTVTSAQKNPTAFYLCANSMGGYEQYFGPGTRLTVT.

This clonotype came up many times. The chain carries TRBV3-1 and TRBJ2-5; TRBD2 might be the D (6 bases). Trimming stripped 4 bases from V and 4 bases from J, with 13 bases between. The germline V gene has CDR1 LGHDT and CDR2 YNNKEL (reference sequence). The CDR3 sequence is 14 residues long. This CDR3 is CASSPHRRGETQYF. The CDR3 region has the DNA TGTGCCAGCAGCCCGCACAGGAGGGGAGAGACCCAGTACTTC.

This clonotype was observed many times. The chain is built from TRBV29-1 and TRBJ2-2; unclear D gene. CDR3 length: 13 residues. The V and J ends lost 4 bases and 7 bases respectively, with 13 bases between them. Germline CDR1 is SQVTM and CDR2 is ANQGSEA. For the CDR3, the DNA is TGCAGCGTTGGCCTAGTCGTCGGCGGGGAGCTGTTTTTT. This sequence encodes CSVGLVVGGELFF.

The V call is TRBV2, the J call TRBJ1-1, with D tentatively TRBD1 (5 bases). The CDR3 spans 14 residues. V shed 5 bases and J shed 1 base, with 11 bases lying between them. Germline CDR1 and CDR2: SNHLY and FYNNEI. In nucleotides, the CDR3 is TGTGCCAGCAGTATATCAGGGACGAACACTGAAGCTTTCTTT. Protein product: CASSISGTNTEAFF.

This clonotype was seen repeatedly, ten times or more. The chain links TRBV6-5 to TRBJ2-3, with a tentative D call TRBD1 (6 bases). The length of the CDR3 is 15 residues. CDR1 is MNHEY, CDR2 SVGAGI, per germline. V lost 6 bases and J lost 0, with 13 bases in between. The CDR3 sequence is CASRAHRESTDTQYF. The CDR3 nucleotides are TGTGCCAGCAGGGCGCACAGGGAGAGCACAGATACGCAGTATTTT.

This clonotype was counted many times. The chain has TRBV9 and TRBJ2-7, with D uncertain. Trimming took 3 bases from V and 3 from J, leaving 13 bases between them. CDR1 SGDLS and CDR2 YYNGEE come from the germline V gene. The CDR3 is 14 amino acids. The CDR3, as DNA: TGTGCCAGCAGCGCCTACACCGGAGACTACGAGCAGTACTTC. Protein: CASSAYTGDYEQYF.

In this sample, this clonotype turned up many times. V gene TRBV20-1 combines with J gene TRBJ1-2; possible D gene TRBD1, 5 bases. Germline V lookup: CDR1 DFQATT, CDR2 SNEGSKA (reference sequence). This CDR3 has 13 amino acids. Deletions cut 6 bases from V and 4 bases from J, with 15 bases between. The CDR3 DNA reads TGCAGTGCGAGACACTCCGGGACCTATGGCTACACCTTC. As protein: CSARHSGTYGYTF.

This clonotype was detected ten times or more. J is TRBJ2-7 and V is TRBV14, with D possibly matching TRBD2 (5 bases). CDR1 is SGHDN, CDR2 FVKESK, per germline. V was pared by 1 base and J by 0 bases, with 10 bases between. The CDR3 totals 15 residues. The DNA of the CDR3 is TGTGCCAGCAGCCAAGTGGGGAGTCTCTCCTACGAGCAGTACTTC. It specifies CASSQVGSLSYEQYF.

A few counts support this clonotype. J is TRBJ2-1 and V is TRBV6-6; D uncertain. The CDR3 is 15 residues long. Germline CDR1 is MNHNY and CDR2 is SVGAGI (reference sequence). V was cut by 2 bases and J by 4 bases, with 12 bases left in between. CDR3 in amino acids: CASSYTNPSYNEQFF. The CDR3, as DNA: TGTGCCAGCAGTTACACAAACCCCTCTTACAATGAGCAGTTCTTC.

This clonotype was seen many times. The CDR3 region is CASTVDRDYNEQFF. The CDR3 DNA is TGTGCCAGCACTGTAGACAGGGACTACAATGAGCAGTTCTTC. The V call is TRBV2, the J call TRBJ2-1, with TRBD1 matching over 7 bases. Trimming removed 7 bases from V and 3 bases from J; junction bases left unmatched: 6. The CDR3 totals 14 residues. Per germline, CDR1 SNHLY and CDR2 FYNNEI.

This clonotype was observed a handful of times. The chain joins TRBV5-6 to TRBJ2-5; unclear D gene. V was shortened by 1 base and J by 5 bases, with 9 bases between the two germline ends. The CDR3 contains 13 residues. CDR1 SGHDT and CDR2 YYEEEE come from the germline V gene. As DNA, the CDR3 is TGTGCCAGCAGCTTGTATAGGGTCGAGACCCAGTACTTC. This encodes CASSLYRVETQYF.

This clonotype was seen at least ten times. The gene calls are TRBV18 and TRBJ2-1; D unclear. Germline V gene data show CDR1 as KGHSH and CDR2 as LQKENI. This CDR3 is built from 13 residues. The V and J ends lost 6 bases and 1 base respectively, with 7 bases between them. The CDR3 is CASSSTSYNEQFF. DNA for the CDR3: TGTGCCAGCTCCTCCACTTCCTACAATGAGCAGTTCTTC.

This chain connects TRBV7-2 to TRBJ1-2, with D unclear. From germline, CDR1 is SGHTA and CDR2 FQGNSA. The CDR3 has 13 residues. Trimming took off 5 bases at V and 2 bases at J, with 9 bases between the two ends. CDR3 region: CASSPEANYGYTF. The CDR3 coding sequence is TGTGCCAGCAGCCCCGAGGCCAACTATGGCTACACCTTC. Filled out from reference TRBV7-2 and TRBJ1-2, the complete variable domain reads GAGVSQSPSNKVTEKGKDVELRCDPISGHTALYWYRQSLGQGLEFLIYFQGNSAPDKSGLPSDRFSAERTGGSVSTLTIQRTQQEDSAVYLCASSPEANYGYTFGSGTRLTVV.

This clonotype was seen ten or more times. The V call is TRBV19, the J call TRBJ2-2; 10 bases align to TRBD1. Germline-derived CDR1 and CDR2 are LNHDA and SQIVND (reference sequence). V was clipped by 8 bases and J by 4 bases; unmatched bases: 7. The CDR3 contains 15 residues. The CDR3 spells CASLAGTGVTGELFF. CDR3 bases: TGTGCCAGTCTAGCCGGGACAGGGGTCACCGGGGAGCTGTTTTTT.

This clonotype was found many times. This chain links TRBV14 with TRBJ2-7; D is possibly TRBD2 (6 bases). Per germline, CDR1 SGHDN and CDR2 FVKESK. This CDR3 is 14 amino acids long. Trimming took off 4 bases at V and 4 bases at J, with 14 bases between the two ends. CDR3 DNA: TGTGCCAGCAGCCCTCTTCTGGGGGGATACGAGCAGTACTTC. This sequence encodes CASSPLLGGYEQYF.

The sample holds many counts of this clonotype. The chain employs TRBV11-2 and TRBJ1-2, with D possibly TRBD1 on 5 matching bases. The CDR3 consists of 17 residues. The germline CDR1 and CDR2 sequences are SGHAT and FQNNGV. V was cut by 1 base and J by 5 bases, with 20 bases left in between. This CDR3 is CASSLVQGPTGLYGYTF. CDR3 bases: TGTGCCAGCAGCTTAGTTCAGGGCCCCACTGGATTATATGGCTACACCTTC.

This clonotype was recorded at least ten times. The chain employs TRBV3-1 and TRBJ2-5; no clear D. The CDR3 totals 15 residues. Trimming shortened V by 1 base and J by 4 bases, and 13 bases separated the two germline ends. Germline CDR1 is LGHDT and CDR2 is YNNKEL (reference sequence). The CDR3 spells CASSQGEPGGETQYF. CDR3 DNA: TGTGCCAGCAGCCAAGGGGAACCAGGCGGAGAGACCCAGTACTTC.

This clonotype was seen repeatedly, ten times or more. This chain links TRBV7-2 with TRBJ2-3; D call uncertain. This CDR3 has 12 residues. Germline V gene lookup returns CDR1 SGHTA and CDR2 FQGNSA. The V end lost 5 bases, the J end lost 5 bases, and 8 bases lay between the germline ends. CDR3: CASSVSRDTQYF. CDR3 DNA: TGTGCCAGCAGCGTTTCCCGAGATACGCAGTATTTT. The full variable domain, with the rest looked up from reference TRBV7-2 and TRBJ2-3, is GAGVSQSPSNKVTEKGKDVELRCDPISGHTALYWYRQSLGQGLEFLIYFQGNSAPDKSGLPSDRFSAERTGGSVSTLTIQRTQQEDSAVYLCASSVSRDTQYFGPGTRLTVL.

In this sample, this clonotype turned up many times. V usage is TRBV7-9 and J usage is TRBJ1-2; D gene ambiguous. Germline CDR1 and CDR2: SEHNR and FQNEAQ (reference sequence). Trimming removed 2 bases at V and 0 bases at J, with 10 bases between. This CDR3 region has 15 residues. The CDR3 DNA reads as TGTGCCAGCAGCTTATACAGCACTCCTAACTATGGCTACACCTTC. Protein sequence: CASSLYSTPNYGYTF. The complete variable domain, with remaining parts taken from reference TRBV7-9 and TRBJ1-2, reads DTGVSQNPRHKITKRGQNVTFRCDPISEHNRLYWYRQTLGQGPEFLTYFQNEAQLEKSRLLSDRFSAERPKGSFSTLEIQRTEQGDSAMYLCASSLYSTPNYGYTFGSGTRLTVV.

In this sample, this clonotype turned up many times. The chain couples TRBV25-1 to TRBJ2-2; TRBD2 is a possible D gene (6 bases). The CDR3 loop spans 14 amino acids. In germline, CDR1 is MGHDK, CDR2 SYGVNS. The V and J ends lost 8 bases and 1 base respectively, with 11 bases between them. CDR3 in DNA: TGTGCCAGCGGGTGGGACTTGAACACCGGGGAGCTGTTTTTT. It translates to CASGWDLNTGELFF. The full variable domain, in which reference TRBV25-1 and TRBJ2-2 provide the parts outside the CDR3, is EADIYQTPRYLVIGTGKKITLECSQTMGHDKMYWYQQDPGMELHLIHYSYGVNSTEKGDLSSESTVSRIRTEHFPLTLESARPSHTSQYLCASGWDLNTGELFFGEGSRLTVL.

With regard to this clonotype: Possible read error: a much larger clone is one base away. The CDR3 DNA follows: TGTGCCAGCAGCCCGGGGGGGAAACCTCCGAAGTATTTT. Protein product: CASSPGGKPPKYF. The chain is built from TRBV5-3 and TRBJ2-3; 8 positions agree with TRBD2. TRBV5-3 is an open reading frame, and its role is uncertain. The CDR3 spans 13 residues. After removal of 8 bases from V and 13 bases from J, the junction contained 15 bases not matched to a gene.